A selection of T cell receptor beta chains follows, all from one sample in a study of blood T cells in healthy people across ages. TCRdb called the 5' RACE reads again in MiXCR, with one record for every CDR3 protein. The table records roughly 1,000,000 distinct CDR3 sequences, about 23% of them present only once. This same sample was also taken into another study, of T cells of mothers and their children.

Source material: blood. Receptor source: a girl aged 2-15 years in good health. CDR3s include the opening cysteine and the closing phenylalanine or tryptophan. D genes are given only for firm matches. Expanded clones get a size class; other rows say once, few or many, or leave the size out.

DNA: TGCAGTGCTATCGACGGAGTAAACTACAATGAGCAGTTCTTC
CDR3: CSAIDGVNYNEQFF
J: TRBJ2-1
size: few
D: .
V: TRBV20-1

DNA: TGTGCCAGCAGTGATCGGTTCCAAGAGACCCAGTACTTC
CDR3: CASSDRFQETQYF
J: TRBJ2-5
size: .
D: .
V: TRBV6-1

DNA: TGCAGTGCTCTTAAGCGGGAGACCCAGTACTTC
CDR3: CSALKRETQYF
J: TRBJ2-5
size: few
D: .
V: TRBV20-1

DNA: TGCGCCAGCAGCCAAGACGCCGGGACAGGGAGCCCCTACGAGCAGTACTTC
CDR3: CASSQDAGTGSPYEQYF
J: TRBJ2-7
size: few
D: TRBD1
V: TRBV4-3

DNA: TGCAGTGCTACGACCGGACAGGAGCTTTCCTACGGGCAGTACTTC
CDR3: CSATTGQELSYGQYF
J: TRBJ2-5
size: .
D: TRBD1
V: TRBV20-1

DNA: TGTGCCAGCAGCCTAATCTACAGGGGGCCGGAAAAACTGCTTTTT
CDR3: CASSLIYRGPEKLLF
J: TRBJ1-4
size: .
D: TRBD1
V: TRBV5-5

DNA: TGTGCCAGCAGTGACCGCGGGGATGGCGAGCAGTACTTC
CDR3: CASSDRGDGEQYF
J: TRBJ2-7
size: few
D: .
V: TRBV25-1

DNA: TGTGCCAGCAGCGTCGAGGGGGCGCGGGGCACAGATACGCAGTATTTT
CDR3: CASSVEGARGTDTQYF
J: TRBJ2-3
size: .
D: TRBD1
V: TRBV9

DNA: TGCAGTGCTAGAGATAGCAGATCAACTAATGAAAAACTGTTTTTT
CDR3: CSARDSRSTNEKLFF
J: TRBJ1-4
size: .
D: .
V: TRBV20-1

DNA: TGTGCCAGCAATTTTGGACAGGGGGACGGCCCCACTGAAGCTTTCTTT
CDR3: CASNFGQGDGPTEAFF
J: TRBJ1-1
size: .
D: TRBD1
V: TRBV12-3/TRBV12-4

DNA: TGTGCCAGCAGTCCCCTTCCAGGGGGGAACACCGGGGAGCTGTTTTTT
CDR3: CASSPLPGGNTGELFF
J: TRBJ2-2
size: many
D: TRBD1
V: TRBV12-3/TRBV12-4

DNA: TGCAGCGTGTCCCCGGGTCAAACTGGAAACACCATATATTTT
CDR3: CSVSPGQTGNTIYF
J: TRBJ1-3
size: few
D: .
V: TRBV29-1

DNA: TGCAGTGCTAGCGGGGACTTATCCTACGAGCAGTACTTC
CDR3: CSASGDLSYEQYF
J: TRBJ2-7
size: few
D: .
V: TRBV20-1

DNA: TGCAGTGCAGCCGGAATGTCGGGAGGGCCCTACGAGCAGTACTTC
CDR3: CSAAGMSGGPYEQYF
J: TRBJ2-7
size: .
D: TRBD2
V: TRBV20-1

DNA: TGTGCCAGCAGCGGCCCAGGGGAAGAGACCCAGTACTTC
CDR3: CASSGPGEETQYF
J: TRBJ2-5
size: once
D: .
V: TRBV7-9

DNA: TGTGCCTCTGCGCCGGGGACAGGGGTCGAAAAACTGTTTTTT
CDR3: CASAPGTGVEKLFF
J: TRBJ1-4
size: few
D: TRBD1
V: TRBV9

DNA: TGTGCCAGCAGCCTCCGTTCGAGCGGTAACGATGAGCAGTTCTTC
CDR3: CASSLRSSGNDEQFF
J: TRBJ2-1
size: .
D: .
V: TRBV3-1

DNA: TGTGCCAGCAGCCCGGGGACAGGGAAGGAAAAACTGTTTTTT
CDR3: CASSPGTGKEKLFF
J: TRBJ1-4
size: few
D: TRBD1
V: TRBV7-8

DNA: TGCAGTGCAGAGGGGGCCACTAGAGGCCCGGAAAGCTCCTACAATGAGCAGTTCTTC
CDR3: CSAEGATRGPESSYNEQFF
J: TRBJ2-1
size: few
D: TRBD1
V: TRBV20-1

DNA: TGCAGCGCTTGGACAGGGGTATTTCTAGAGACCCAGTACTTC
CDR3: CSAWTGVFLETQYF
J: TRBJ2-5
size: few
D: TRBD1
V: TRBV29-1

DNA: TGCAGCGTTGGGACCTTCTACGAGCAGTACTTC
CDR3: CSVGTFYEQYF
J: TRBJ2-7
size: .
D: .
V: TRBV29-1

DNA: TGTGCCAGCAGTTTCATACCGGGGGGGGACACTGAAGCTTTCTTT
CDR3: CASSFIPGGDTEAFF
J: TRBJ1-1
size: few
D: .
V: TRBV12-3/TRBV12-4

DNA: TGTGCCAGCAGCCCACTAGCGGGGGGATTCGACGAGCAGTACTTC
CDR3: CASSPLAGGFDEQYF
J: TRBJ2-7
size: few
D: TRBD2
V: TRBV27

DNA: TGCGCCAGCAGTGAGTCCGGGGGACAGGGGGCCGACGAGCAGTACTTC
CDR3: CASSESGGQGADEQYF
J: TRBJ2-7
size: .
D: TRBD1
V: TRBV10-1

DNA: TGTGCCAGCAGCGACGGGGGTCCTTACACAGATACGCAGTATTTT
CDR3: CASSDGGPYTDTQYF
J: TRBJ2-3
size: .
D: .
V: TRBV7-3

DNA: TGCGCCAGCAGCCAGGATAACTCTGGAAACACCATATATTTT
CDR3: CASSQDNSGNTIYF
J: TRBJ1-3
size: .
D: .
V: TRBV4-3

DNA: TGCAGTGCTAGAGACGACAGGGCAGAGGTTTATGGCTACACCTTC
CDR3: CSARDDRAEVYGYTF
J: TRBJ1-2
size: .
D: TRBD1
V: TRBV20-1

DNA: TGCAGCTTTGGGGGGCTAAACGCTGAAGCTTTCTTT
CDR3: CSFGGLNAEAFF
J: TRBJ1-1
size: .
D: .
V: TRBV29-1

DNA: TGTGCCAGCAGCTACCTTCGACAGGGGAATGAAAAACTGTTTTTT
CDR3: CASSYLRQGNEKLFF
J: TRBJ1-4
size: .
D: TRBD1
V: TRBV5-6

DNA: TGTGCCAGCAGTCCGACCCCCGGCTCTGGGGCCAACGTCCTGACTTTC
CDR3: CASSPTPGSGANVLTF
J: TRBJ2-6
size: .
D: .
V: TRBV27

DNA: TGCAGCGTCTGGACCGCGAACACCGGGGAGCTGTTTTTT
CDR3: CSVWTANTGELFF
J: TRBJ2-2
size: few
D: .
V: TRBV29-1

DNA: TGTGCCAGCACTTCAACGTCACATGGCTACACCTTC
CDR3: CASTSTSHGYTF
J: TRBJ1-2
size: few
D: .
V: TRBV12-3/TRBV12-4

DNA: TGTGCCAGCAGCGAAGAGGGGGTAGGGGGCACAGATACGCAGTATTTT
CDR3: CASSEEGVGGTDTQYF
J: TRBJ2-3
size: many
D: .
V: TRBV4-2